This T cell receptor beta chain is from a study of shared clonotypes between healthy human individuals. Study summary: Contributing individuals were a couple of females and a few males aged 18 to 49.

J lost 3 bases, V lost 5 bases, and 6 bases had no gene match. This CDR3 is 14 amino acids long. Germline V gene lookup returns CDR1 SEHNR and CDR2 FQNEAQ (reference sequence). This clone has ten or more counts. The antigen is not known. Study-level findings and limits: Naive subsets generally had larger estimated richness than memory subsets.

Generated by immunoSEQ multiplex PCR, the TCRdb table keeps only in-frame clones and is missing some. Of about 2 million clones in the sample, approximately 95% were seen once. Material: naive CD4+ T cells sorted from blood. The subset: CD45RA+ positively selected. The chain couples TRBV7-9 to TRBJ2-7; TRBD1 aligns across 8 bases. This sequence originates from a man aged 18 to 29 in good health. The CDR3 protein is CASSEGQGYYEQYF. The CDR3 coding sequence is TGTGCCAGCAGCGAAGGACAGGGATACTACGAGCAGTACTTC. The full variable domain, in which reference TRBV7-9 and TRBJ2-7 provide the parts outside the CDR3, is DTGVSQNPRHKITKRGQNVTFRCDPISEHNRLYWYRQTLGQGPEFLTYFQNEAQLEKSRLLSDRFSAERPKGSFSTLEIQRTEQGDSAMYLCASSEGQGYYEQYFGPGTRLTVT.